This TCR beta chain was sequenced in a study of blood T cell repertoires in COVID-19. Assay used: immunoSEQ multiplex PCR; TCRdb lists only in-frame clones, some missing. The repertoire consists of around 480,000 clones, with around 88% occurring once and the leading ten covering roughly 12%. The CDR3 has 15 residues. J gave up 0 bases and V 6 bases, and 5 bases lay outside the gene matches. Germline V CDR1 and CDR2: MNHEY, SVGAGI. This clonotype originated in a woman between 45 and 60 years old with COVID-19, enrolled during active disease. The sample taken for sequencing was peripheral blood. The genes are TRBV6-5 and TRBJ1-3, with 7 positions matching TRBD1. The CDR3 sequence: CASRTTGVSGNTIYF. The CDR3 DNA is TGTGCCAGCAGGACCACAGGGGTCTCTGGAAACACCATATATTTT.